This TCR beta chain was observed in a study of blood T cells in healthy people across ages. Germline loops: CDR1 LGHNA, CDR2 YSLEER. The CDR3 length is 15 residues. V lost 2 bases and J 8 bases, leaving 15 bases between the germline ends. PCR was performed a second time for about 6 to 11 cycles using a sample-barcoded 5' primer and a J-beta primer mix. Every single cDNA molecule received a tag from a template-switch adaptor with 12 random nucleotides. One entry per CDR3 protein, called by TCRdb with MiXCR from the 5' RACE reads. The data contain about 830,000 distinct CDR3 sequences, less than 80% of them singletons.

The chain joins TRBV4-3 to TRBJ2-2; either TRBD1 or TRBD2 may supply D (5 bases each). The sequence came from a young man in good health. Sequencing was carried out using blood. In DNA, the CDR3 is TGCGCCAGCAGCCAATTGGGACCTACCAGGGGGGAGCTGTTTTTT. It translates to CASSQLGPTRGELFF.